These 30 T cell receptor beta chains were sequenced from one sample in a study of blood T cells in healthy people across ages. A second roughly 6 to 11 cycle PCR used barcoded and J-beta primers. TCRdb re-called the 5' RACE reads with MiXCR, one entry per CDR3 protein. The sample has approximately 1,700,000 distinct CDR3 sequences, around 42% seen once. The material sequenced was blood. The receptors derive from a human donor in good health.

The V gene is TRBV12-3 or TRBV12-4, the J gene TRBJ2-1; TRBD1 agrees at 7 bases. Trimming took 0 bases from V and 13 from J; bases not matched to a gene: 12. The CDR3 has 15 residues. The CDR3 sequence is CASSLAEGAEGTQFF. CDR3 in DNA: TGTGCCAGCAGTTTAGCAGAGGGGGCAGAAGGGACCCAGTTCTTC.

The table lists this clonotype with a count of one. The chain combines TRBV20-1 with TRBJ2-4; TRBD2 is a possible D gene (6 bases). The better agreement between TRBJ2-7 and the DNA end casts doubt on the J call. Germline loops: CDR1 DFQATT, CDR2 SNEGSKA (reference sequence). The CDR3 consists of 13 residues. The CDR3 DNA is TGCAGTGCTAGAGGCGGGGTTAGGTACGAGCAGTACTTC. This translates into CSARGGVRYEQYF.

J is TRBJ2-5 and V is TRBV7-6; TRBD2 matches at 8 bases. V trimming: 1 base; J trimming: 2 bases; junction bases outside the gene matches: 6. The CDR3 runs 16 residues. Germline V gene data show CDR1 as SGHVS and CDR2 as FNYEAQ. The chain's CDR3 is CASSLGVAGLQETQYF. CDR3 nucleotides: TGTGCCAGCAGCTTAGGGGTAGCGGGGCTTCAAGAGACCCAGTACTTC.

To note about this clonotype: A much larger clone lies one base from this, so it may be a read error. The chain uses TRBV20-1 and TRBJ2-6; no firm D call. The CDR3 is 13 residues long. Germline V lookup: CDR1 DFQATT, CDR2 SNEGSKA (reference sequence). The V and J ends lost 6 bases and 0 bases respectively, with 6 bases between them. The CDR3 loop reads CSAQLSGANVLTF. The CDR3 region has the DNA TGCAGTGCCCAACTCTCTGGGGCCAACGTCCTGACTTTC.

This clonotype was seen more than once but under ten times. CDR3 loop: CSAWAAPRETQYF. CDR3 sequence (DNA): TGCAGTGCTTGGGCCGCCCCGCGAGAGACCCAGTACTTC. The chain recombines TRBV20-1 with TRBJ2-5; D not certain. This CDR3 spans 13 amino acids. Trimming stripped 5 bases from V and 4 bases from J, with 14 bases between. The germline V gene has CDR1 DFQATT and CDR2 SNEGSKA (reference sequence).

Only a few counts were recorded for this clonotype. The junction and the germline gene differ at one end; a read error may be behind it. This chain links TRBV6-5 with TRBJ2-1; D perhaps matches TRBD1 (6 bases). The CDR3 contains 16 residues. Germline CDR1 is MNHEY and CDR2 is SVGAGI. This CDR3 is CANSYSWGQVYNEQFF. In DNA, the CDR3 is TGTGCCAACAGTTACTCTTGGGGGCAAGTCTACAATGAGCAGTTCTTC.

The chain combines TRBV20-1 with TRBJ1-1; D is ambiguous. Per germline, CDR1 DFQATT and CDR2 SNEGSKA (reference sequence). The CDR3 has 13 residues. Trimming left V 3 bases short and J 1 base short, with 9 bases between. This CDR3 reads CSARLSKNTEAFF. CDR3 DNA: TGCAGTGCTAGGCTTTCCAAGAACACTGAAGCTTTCTTT.

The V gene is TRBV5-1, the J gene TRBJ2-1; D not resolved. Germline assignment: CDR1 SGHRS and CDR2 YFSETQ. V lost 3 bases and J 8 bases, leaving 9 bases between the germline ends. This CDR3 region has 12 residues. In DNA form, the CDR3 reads TGCGCCAGCAGCTATATCGCGGATGAGCAGTTCTTC. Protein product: CASSYIADEQFF.

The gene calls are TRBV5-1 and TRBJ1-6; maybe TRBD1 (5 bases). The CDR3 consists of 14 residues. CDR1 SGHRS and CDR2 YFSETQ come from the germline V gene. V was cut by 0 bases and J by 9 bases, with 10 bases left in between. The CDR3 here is CASSLGPGGSPLHF. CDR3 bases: TGCGCCAGCAGCTTGGGTCCGGGGGGTTCACCCCTCCACTTT.

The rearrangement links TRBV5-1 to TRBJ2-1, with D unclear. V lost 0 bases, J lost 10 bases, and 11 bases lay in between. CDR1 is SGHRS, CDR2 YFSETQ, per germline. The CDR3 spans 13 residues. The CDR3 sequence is CASSLGNSYEQFF. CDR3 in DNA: TGCGCCAGCAGCTTGGGGAACTCCTACGAGCAGTTCTTC.

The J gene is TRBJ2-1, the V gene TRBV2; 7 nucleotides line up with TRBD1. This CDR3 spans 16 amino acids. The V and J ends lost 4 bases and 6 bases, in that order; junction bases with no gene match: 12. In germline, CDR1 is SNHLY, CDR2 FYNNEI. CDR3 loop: CASSVVVSTGPNEQFF. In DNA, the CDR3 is TGTGCCAGCAGTGTGGTCGTATCGACAGGGCCCAATGAGCAGTTCTTC.

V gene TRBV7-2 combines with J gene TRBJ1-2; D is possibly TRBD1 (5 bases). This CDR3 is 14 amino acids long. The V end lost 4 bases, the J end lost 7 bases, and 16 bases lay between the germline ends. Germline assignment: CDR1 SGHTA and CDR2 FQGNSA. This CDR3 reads CASSSPSGGAGYTF. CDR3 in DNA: TGTGCCAGCAGCTCCCCCTCCGGGGGTGCTGGCTACACCTTC.

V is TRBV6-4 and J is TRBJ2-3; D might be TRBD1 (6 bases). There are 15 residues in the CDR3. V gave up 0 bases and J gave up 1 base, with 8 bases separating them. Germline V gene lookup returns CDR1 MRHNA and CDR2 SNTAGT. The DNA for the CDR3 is TGTGCCAGCAGTGACTCCCCAGGGGGCACAGATACGCAGTATTTT. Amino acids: CASSDSPGGTDTQYF.

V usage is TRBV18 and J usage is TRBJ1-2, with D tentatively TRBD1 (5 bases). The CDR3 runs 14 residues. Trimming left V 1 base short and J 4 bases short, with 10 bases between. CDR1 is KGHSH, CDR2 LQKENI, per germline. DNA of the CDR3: TGTGCCAGCTCACCACTTGGGACCCCCTATGGCTACACCTTC. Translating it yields CASSPLGTPYGYTF.

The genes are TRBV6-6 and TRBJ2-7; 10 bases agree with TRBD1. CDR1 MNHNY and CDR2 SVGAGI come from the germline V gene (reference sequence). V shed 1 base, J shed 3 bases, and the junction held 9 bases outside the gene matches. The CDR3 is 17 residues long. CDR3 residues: CASSYYPGTGDIYEQYF. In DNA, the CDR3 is TGTGCCAGCAGTTACTATCCCGGGACAGGGGACATCTACGAGCAGTACTTC.

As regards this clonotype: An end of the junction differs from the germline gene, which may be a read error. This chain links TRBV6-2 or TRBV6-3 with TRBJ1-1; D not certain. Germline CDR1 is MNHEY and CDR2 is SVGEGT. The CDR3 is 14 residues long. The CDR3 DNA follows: TGTGCCAGCAGTGACTCGAATAAGAACACTGAAGCTTTCTTT. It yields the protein CASSDSNKNTEAFF.

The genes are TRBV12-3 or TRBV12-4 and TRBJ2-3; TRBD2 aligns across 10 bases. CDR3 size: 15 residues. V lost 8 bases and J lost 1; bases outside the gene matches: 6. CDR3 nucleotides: TGTGCCAGCCTCATAGCGGGGGGCGGCACAGATACGCAGTATTTT. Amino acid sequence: CASLIAGGGTDTQYF.

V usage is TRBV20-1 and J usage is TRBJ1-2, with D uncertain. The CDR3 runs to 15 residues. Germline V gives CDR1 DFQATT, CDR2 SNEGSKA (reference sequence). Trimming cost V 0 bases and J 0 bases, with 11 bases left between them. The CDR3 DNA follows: TGCAGTGCTAGAGATAGTGCACGTACTAACTATGGCTACACCTTC. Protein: CSARDSARTNYGYTF.

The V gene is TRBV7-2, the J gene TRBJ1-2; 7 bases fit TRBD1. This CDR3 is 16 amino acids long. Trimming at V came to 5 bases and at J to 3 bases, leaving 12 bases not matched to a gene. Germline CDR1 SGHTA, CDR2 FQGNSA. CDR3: CASSQLEAGGYYGYTF. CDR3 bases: TGTGCCAGCAGCCAATTGGAAGCAGGGGGGTACTATGGCTACACCTTC.

CDR3 in amino acids: CASSQVGFNNEQFF. CDR3 nucleotides: TGCGCCAGCAGCCAGGTGGGGTTTAACAATGAGCAGTTCTTC. The gene calls are TRBV4-3 and TRBJ2-1, with D unresolved. V was trimmed by 3 bases and J by 5 bases, leaving 11 bases between them. The CDR3 length is 14 residues. Germline V lookup: CDR1 LGHNA, CDR2 YSLEER.

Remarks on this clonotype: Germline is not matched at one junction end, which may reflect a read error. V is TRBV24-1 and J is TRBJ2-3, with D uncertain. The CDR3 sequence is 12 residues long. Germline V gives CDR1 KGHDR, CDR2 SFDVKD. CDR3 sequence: CAASDYGDTQYF. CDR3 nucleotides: TGTGCCGCCAGTGATTATGGGGATACGCAGTATTTT.

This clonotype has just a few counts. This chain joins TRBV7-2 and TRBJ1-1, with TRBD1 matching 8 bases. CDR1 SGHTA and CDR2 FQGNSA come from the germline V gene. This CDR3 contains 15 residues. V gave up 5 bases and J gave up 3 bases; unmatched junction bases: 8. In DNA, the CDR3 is TGTGCCAGCAGCCCGAAGACAGGGGCGGACACTGAAGCTTTCTTT. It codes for CASSPKTGADTEAFF. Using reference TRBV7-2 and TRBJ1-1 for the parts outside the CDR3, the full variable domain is GAGVSQSPSNKVTEKGKDVELRCDPISGHTALYWYRQSLGQGLEFLIYFQGNSAPDKSGLPSDRFSAERTGGSVSTLTIQRTQQEDSAVYLCASSPKTGADTEAFFGQGTRLTVV.

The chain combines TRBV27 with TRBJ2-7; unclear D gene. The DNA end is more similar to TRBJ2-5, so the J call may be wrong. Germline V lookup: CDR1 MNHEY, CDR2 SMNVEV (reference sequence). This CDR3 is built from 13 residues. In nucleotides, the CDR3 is TGTGCCAGCAGTTTATCGGGGTATGAGACCCAGTACTTC. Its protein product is CASSLSGYETQYF.

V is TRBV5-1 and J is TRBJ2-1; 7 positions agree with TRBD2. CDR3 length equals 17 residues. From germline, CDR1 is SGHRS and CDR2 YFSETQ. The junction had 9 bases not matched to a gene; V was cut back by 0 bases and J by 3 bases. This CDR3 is CASSLASGGSHYNEQFF. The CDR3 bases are TGCGCCAGCAGCTTGGCCTCGGGGGGATCCCACTACAATGAGCAGTTCTTC.

Here the CDR3 reads CSVPGPGNTIYF. The CDR3 bases are TGCAGCGTTCCAGGACCAGGAAACACCATATATTTT. The chain couples TRBV29-1 to TRBJ1-3; no firm D call. This CDR3 spans 12 amino acids. V was trimmed by 5 bases and J by 4 bases, leaving 9 bases between them. Looked up from germline, CDR1 is SQVTM and CDR2 is ANQGSEA.

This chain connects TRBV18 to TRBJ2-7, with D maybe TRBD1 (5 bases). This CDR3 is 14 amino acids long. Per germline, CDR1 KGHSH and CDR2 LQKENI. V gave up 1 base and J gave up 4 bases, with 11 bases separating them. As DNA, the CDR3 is TGTGCCAGCTCACCACAGGGGAACACTTACGAGCAGTACTTC. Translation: CASSPQGNTYEQYF.

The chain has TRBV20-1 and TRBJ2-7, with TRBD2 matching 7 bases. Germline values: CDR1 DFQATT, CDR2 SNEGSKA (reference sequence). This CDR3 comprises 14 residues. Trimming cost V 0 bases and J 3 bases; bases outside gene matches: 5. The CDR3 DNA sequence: TGCAGTGCTAGAGATATCGGGGGGTACTACGAGCAGTACTTC. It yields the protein CSARDIGGYYEQYF.

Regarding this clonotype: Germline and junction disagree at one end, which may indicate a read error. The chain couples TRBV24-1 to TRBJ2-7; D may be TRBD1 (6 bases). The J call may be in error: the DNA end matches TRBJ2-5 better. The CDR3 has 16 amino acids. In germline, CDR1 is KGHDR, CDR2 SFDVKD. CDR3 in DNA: TGTGCCACCGGTGATCGCAGGGTGAGGGGGTCGGAGACCCAGTACTTC. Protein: CATGDRRVRGSETQYF.

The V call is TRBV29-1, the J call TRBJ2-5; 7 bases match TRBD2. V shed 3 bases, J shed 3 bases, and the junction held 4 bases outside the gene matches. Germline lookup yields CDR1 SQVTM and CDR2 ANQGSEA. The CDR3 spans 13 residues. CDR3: CSVDSGGEETQYF. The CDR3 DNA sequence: TGCAGCGTTGATTCTGGGGGGGAAGAGACCCAGTACTTC.

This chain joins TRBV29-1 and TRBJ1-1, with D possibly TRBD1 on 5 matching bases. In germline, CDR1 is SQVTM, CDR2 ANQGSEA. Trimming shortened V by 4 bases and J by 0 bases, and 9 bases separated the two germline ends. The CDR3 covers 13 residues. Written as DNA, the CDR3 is TGCAGCGTTGTCGAGGGGTTGAACACTGAAGCTTTCTTT. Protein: CSVVEGLNTEAFF. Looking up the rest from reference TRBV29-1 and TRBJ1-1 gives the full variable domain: SAVISQKPSRDICQRGTSLTIQCQVDSQVTMMFWYRQQPGQSLTLIATANQGSEATYESGFVIDKFPISRPNLTFSTLTVSNMSPEDSSIYLCSVVEGLNTEAFFGQGTRLTVV.